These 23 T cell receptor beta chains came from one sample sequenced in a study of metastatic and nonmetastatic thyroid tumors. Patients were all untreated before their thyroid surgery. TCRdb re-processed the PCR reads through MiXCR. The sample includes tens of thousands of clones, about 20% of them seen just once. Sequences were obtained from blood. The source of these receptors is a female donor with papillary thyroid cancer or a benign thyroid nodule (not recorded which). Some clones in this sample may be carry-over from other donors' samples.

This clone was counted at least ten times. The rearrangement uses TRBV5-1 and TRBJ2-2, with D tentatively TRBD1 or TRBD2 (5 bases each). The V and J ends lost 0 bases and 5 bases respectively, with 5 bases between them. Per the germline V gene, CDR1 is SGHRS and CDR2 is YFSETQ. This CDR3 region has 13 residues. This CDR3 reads CASSLGGTGELFF. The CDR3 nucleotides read TGCGCCAGCAGCTTGGGGGGGACCGGGGAGCTGTTTTTT.

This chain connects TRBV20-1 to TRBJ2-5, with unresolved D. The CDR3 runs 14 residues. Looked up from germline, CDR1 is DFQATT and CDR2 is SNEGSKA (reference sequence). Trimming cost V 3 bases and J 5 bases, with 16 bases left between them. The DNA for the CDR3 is TGCAGTGCTAGGCTTTCAGAGGTTTTTGAGACCCAGTACTTC. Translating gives CSARLSEVFETQYF.

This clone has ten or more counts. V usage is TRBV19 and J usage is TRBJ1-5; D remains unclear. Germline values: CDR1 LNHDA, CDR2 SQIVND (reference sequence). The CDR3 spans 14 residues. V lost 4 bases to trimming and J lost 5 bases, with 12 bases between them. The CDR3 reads CASSNWGEDQPQHF. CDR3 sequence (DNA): TGTGCCAGTAGTAATTGGGGAGAGGATCAGCCCCAGCATTTT.

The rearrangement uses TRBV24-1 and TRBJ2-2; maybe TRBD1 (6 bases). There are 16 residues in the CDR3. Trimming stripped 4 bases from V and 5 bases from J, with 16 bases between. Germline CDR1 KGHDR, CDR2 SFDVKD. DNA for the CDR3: TGTGCCACCAGTGACCCCGGACAGTTGCGGACCGGGGAGCTGTTTTTT. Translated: CATSDPGQLRTGELFF.

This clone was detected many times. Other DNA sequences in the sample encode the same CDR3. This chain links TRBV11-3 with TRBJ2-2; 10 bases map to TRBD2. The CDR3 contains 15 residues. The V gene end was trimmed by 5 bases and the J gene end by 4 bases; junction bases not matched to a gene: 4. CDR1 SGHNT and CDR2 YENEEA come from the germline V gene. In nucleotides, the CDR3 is TGTGCCAGCAGCCTTAGCGGGAGGAGCACCGGGGAGCTGTTTTTT. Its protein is CASSLSGRSTGELFF.

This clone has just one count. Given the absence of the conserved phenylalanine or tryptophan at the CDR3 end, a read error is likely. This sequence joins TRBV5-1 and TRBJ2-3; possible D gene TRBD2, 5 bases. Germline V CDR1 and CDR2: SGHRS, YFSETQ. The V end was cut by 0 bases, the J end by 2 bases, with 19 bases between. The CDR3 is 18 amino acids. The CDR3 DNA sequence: TGCGCCAGCAGCTTGGTGCCCCCAGCGGTAGAGCTCACAGATACGCAGTATCTT. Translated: CASSLVPPAVELTDTQYL.

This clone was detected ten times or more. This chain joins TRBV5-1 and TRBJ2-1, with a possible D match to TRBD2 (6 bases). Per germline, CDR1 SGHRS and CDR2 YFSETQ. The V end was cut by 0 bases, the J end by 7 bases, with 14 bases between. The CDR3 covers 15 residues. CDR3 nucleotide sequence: TGCGCCAGCAGCTTGGAGGGACGGAGGGTTAATGAGCAGTTCTTC. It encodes CASSLEGRRVNEQFF.

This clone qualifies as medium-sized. The CDR3 DNA sequence: TGTGCCAGCAGTCGGACACGTCCGAGCGAGCAGTACTTC. It specifies CASSRTRPSEQYF. The V call is TRBV6-1, the J call TRBJ2-7, with D tentatively TRBD1 (5 bases). The CDR3 is 13 amino acids. The ends were cut back, 5 bases at V and 6 bases at J, with 14 bases in the middle. CDR1 is MNHNS and CDR2 is SASEGT in the germline V gene.

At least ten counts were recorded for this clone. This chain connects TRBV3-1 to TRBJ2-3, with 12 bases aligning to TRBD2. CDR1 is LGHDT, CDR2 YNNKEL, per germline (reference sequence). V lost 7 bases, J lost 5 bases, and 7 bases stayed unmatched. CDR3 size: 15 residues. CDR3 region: CASNRLAGERDTQYF. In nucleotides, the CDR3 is TGTGCCAGCAACCGACTAGCGGGAGAACGAGATACGCAGTATTTT.

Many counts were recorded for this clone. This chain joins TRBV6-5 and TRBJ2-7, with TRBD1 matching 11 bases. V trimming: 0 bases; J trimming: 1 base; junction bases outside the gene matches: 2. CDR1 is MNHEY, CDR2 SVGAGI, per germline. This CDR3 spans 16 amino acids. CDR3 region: CASSYSGTGGSYEQYF. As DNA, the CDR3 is TGTGCCAGCAGTTACTCAGGGACAGGGGGGTCCTACGAGCAGTACTTC.

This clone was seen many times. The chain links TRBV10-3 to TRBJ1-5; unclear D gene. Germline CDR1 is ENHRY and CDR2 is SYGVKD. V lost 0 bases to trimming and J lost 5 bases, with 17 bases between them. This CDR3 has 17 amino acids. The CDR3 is CAISESVKGFFHQPQHF. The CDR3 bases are TGTGCCATCAGTGAGTCAGTGAAGGGTTTCTTTCATCAGCCCCAGCATTTT.

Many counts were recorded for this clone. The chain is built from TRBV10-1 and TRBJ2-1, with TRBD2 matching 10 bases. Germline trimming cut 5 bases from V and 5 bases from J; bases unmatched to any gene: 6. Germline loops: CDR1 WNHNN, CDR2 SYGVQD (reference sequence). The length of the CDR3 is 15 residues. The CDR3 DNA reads TGCGCCAGCAGTCACCTAGCGGGGGACCACAATGAGCAGTTCTTC. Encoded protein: CASSHLAGDHNEQFF.

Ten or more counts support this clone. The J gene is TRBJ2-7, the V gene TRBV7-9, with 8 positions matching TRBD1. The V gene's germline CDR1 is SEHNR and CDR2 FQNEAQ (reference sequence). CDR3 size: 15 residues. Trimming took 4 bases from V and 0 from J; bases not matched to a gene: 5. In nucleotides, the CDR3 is TGTGCCAGCAGCTCCCAGGGGGCGGCCTCCTACGAGCAGTACTTC. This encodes CASSSQGAASYEQYF.

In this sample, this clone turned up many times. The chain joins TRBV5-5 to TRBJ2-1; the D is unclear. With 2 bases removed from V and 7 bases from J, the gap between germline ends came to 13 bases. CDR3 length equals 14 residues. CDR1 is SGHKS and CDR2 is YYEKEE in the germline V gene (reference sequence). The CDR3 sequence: CASSFISGKNEQFF. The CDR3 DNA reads TGTGCCAGCAGCTTTATCTCAGGAAAGAATGAGCAGTTCTTC.

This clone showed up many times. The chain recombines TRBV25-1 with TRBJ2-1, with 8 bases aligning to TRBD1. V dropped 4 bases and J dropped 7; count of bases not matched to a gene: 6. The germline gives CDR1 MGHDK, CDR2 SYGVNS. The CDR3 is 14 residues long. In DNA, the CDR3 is TGTGCCAGCAGTGCCAGGGGGCTGGTGAATGAGCAGTTCTTC. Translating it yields CASSARGLVNEQFF. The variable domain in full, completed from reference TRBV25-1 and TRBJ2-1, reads EADIYQTPRYLVIGTGKKITLECSQTMGHDKMYWYQQDPGMELHLIHYSYGVNSTEKGDLSSESTVSRIRTEHFPLTLESARPSHTSQYLCASSARGLVNEQFFGPGTRLTVL.

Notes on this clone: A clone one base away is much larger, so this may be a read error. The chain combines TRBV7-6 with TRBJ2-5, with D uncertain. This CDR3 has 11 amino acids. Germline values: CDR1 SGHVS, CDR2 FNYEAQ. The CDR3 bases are TGTGCCAGCAGCGTACAAGATACCCAGTACTTC. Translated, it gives CASSVQDTQYF.

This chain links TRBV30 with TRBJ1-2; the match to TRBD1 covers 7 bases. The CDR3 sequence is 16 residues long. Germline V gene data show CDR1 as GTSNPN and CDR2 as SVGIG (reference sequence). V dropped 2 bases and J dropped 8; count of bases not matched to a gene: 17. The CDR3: CAWSPPGTAIIRGYTF. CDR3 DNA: TGTGCCTGGAGTCCCCCCGGGACAGCCATAATTCGGGGCTACACCTTC.

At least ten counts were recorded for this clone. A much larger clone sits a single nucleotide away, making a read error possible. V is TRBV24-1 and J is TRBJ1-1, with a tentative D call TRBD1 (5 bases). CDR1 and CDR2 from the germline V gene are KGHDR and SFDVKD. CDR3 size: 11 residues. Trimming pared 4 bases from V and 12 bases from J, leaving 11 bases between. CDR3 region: CATSDGTVTFF. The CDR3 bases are TGTGCCACCAGTGACGGGACCGTAACTTTCTTT.

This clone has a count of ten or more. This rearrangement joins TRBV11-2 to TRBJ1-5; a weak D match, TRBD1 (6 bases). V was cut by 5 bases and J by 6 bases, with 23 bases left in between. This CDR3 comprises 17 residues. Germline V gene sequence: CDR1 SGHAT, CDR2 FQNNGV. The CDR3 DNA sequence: TGTGCCAGCAGCCAAGGGGGTGCAGCGGGCGGGGGTCAGCCCCAGCATTTT. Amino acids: CASSQGGAAGGGQPQHF.

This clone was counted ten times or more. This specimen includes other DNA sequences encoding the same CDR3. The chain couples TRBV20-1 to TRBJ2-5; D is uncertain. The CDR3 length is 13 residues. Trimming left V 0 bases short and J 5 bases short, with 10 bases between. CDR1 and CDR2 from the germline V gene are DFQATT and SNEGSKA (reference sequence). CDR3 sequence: CSARDRLGETQYF. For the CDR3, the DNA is TGCAGTGCTAGAGATCGTTTGGGGGAGACCCAGTACTTC.

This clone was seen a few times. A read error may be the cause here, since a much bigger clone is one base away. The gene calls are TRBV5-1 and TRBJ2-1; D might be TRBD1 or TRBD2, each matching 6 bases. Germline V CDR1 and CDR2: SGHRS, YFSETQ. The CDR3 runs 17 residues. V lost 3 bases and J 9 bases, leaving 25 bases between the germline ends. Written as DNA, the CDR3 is TGCGCCAGCAGCTCGATTTTACGGGGGCCCCAACGCAGTGAGCAGTTCTTC. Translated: CASSSILRGPQRSEQFF.

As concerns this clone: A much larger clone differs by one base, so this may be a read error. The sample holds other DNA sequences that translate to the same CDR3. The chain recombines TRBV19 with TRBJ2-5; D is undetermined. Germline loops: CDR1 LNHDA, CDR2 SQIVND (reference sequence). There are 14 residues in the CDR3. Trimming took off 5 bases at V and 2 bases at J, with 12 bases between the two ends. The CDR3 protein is CASSPRHGQETQYF. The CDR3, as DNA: TGTGCCAGTAGTCCTCGACACGGTCAAGAGACCCAGTACTTC.

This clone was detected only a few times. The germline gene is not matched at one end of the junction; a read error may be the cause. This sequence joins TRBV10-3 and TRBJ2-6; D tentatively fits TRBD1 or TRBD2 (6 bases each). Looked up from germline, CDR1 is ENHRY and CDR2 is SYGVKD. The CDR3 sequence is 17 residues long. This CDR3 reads CAISESMGGSGSNVLTF. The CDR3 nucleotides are TGTGCCATCAGTGAGTCGATGGGGGGCTCTGGGTCCAACGTCCTGACTTTC.